Below, one TCR beta chain is given with its context. The antigen remains unidentified. Here immunoSEQ multiplex PCR was the method, and the copy in TCRdb shows in-frame clones only, minus some. The data contain roughly 68,000 clones, about two thirds of them singletons. Cultured cells yielded isolated CD4+ T cells after less than 11 days. This specimen comes from a study of vaccination effects on CD4 cells after COVID-19. Germline V gene lookup returns CDR1 LGHDT and CDR2 YNNKEL (reference sequence). V shed 5 bases and J shed 7 bases, with 9 bases lying between them. This CDR3 spans 13 amino acids. The genes are TRBV3-1 (or the pseudogene TRBV3-2) and TRBJ1-6; D not resolved. The TCR sequence derives from a human donor who had a prior SARS-CoV-2 infection. This material consisted of CD4+ T cells from PBMCs cultured without peptide, taken before COVID-19 vaccination. The CDR3 sequence is CASSGLLNSPLHF. CDR3 nucleotides: TGTGCCAGCAGCGGCCTCTTAAATTCACCCCTCCACTTT.